A single sample gave rise to the 18 T cell receptor beta chains below, sequenced in a study of Ad26.COV2.S vaccination and SARS-CoV-2 variants. Treatment described: around 19 received Ad26.COV2.S at low or high dose, single or two shots; about 5 received placebo; per-sample allocation not given. Repertoires come from day 63 after the first vaccine or placebo injection. Produced via immunoSEQ multiplex PCR; TCRdb's table is partial and in-frame only. The sample includes about 350,000 clones, more than 75% of them seen just once. The sequenced sample was peripheral blood, obtained in a trial of Ad26.COV2.S vaccine versus placebo. The source is a person aged 18 to 59 who received the Ad26.COV2.S COVID-19 vaccine or a placebo.

The CDR3 sequence: CASSQGVRLNTEAFF. In DNA form, the CDR3 reads TGCGCCAGCAGCCAAGGTGTCAGGTTGAACACTGAAGCTTTCTTT. V gene TRBV4-3 combines with J gene TRBJ1-1; the D is unclear. CDR3 length: 15 residues. Trimming removed 1 base at V and 0 bases at J, with 9 bases between. Per germline, CDR1 LGHNA and CDR2 YSLEER.

J is TRBJ2-2 and V is TRBV30, with 7 nucleotides matching TRBD2. The CDR3 loop spans 13 amino acids. Per germline, CDR1 GTSNPN and CDR2 SVGIG (reference sequence). The J segment lost 5 bases and the V segment lost 3 bases, leaving 3 bases of the junction unmatched. The CDR3 protein is CAWRMGGTGELFF. The CDR3 DNA reads TGTGCCTGGAGGATGGGGGGGACCGGGGAGCTGTTTTTT. The whole variable domain, remainder taken from reference TRBV30 and TRBJ2-2, is SQTIHQWPATLVQPVGSPLSLECTVEGTSNPNLYWYRQAAGRGLQLLFYSVGIGQISSEVPQNLSASRPQDRQFILSSKKLLLSDSGFYLCAWRMGGTGELFFGEGSRLTVL.

The chain employs TRBV9 and TRBJ2-1, with 12 bases aligning to TRBD2. The CDR3 is made up of 15 amino acids. Per the germline V gene, CDR1 is SGDLS and CDR2 is YYNGEE. Trimming at V came to 4 bases and at J to 9 bases, leaving 8 bases not matched to a gene. The CDR3 sequence: CASSPTSGSYGEQFF. The CDR3 nucleotides read TGTGCCAGCAGCCCGACTAGCGGGAGTTACGGTGAGCAGTTCTTC.

This clone was counted only a few times. The chain employs TRBV7-9 and TRBJ2-2; a weak D match, TRBD2 (6 bases). V lost 4 bases to trimming and J lost 6 bases, with 15 bases between them. The CDR3 extends over 15 amino acids. Germline values: CDR1 SEHNR, CDR2 FQNEAQ (reference sequence). The CDR3 reads CASSSQLTRPGELFF. DNA of the CDR3: TGTGCCAGCAGCTCGCAATTGACTAGACCCGGGGAGCTGTTTTTT. Full variable domain (remainder filled in from reference TRBV7-9 and TRBJ2-2): DTGVSQNPRHKITKRGQNVTFRCDPISEHNRLYWYRQTLGQGPEFLTYFQNEAQLEKSRLLSDRFSAERPKGSFSTLEIQRTEQGDSAMYLCASSSQLTRPGELFFGEGSRLTVL.

This clone was found once. The chain combines TRBV2 with TRBJ2-7; 10 nucleotides match TRBD1. CDR1 is SNHLY and CDR2 is FYNNEI in the germline V gene. The V and J ends lost 5 bases and 6 bases, in that order; junction bases with no gene match: 4. The CDR3 sequence is 13 residues long. The CDR3 DNA follows: TGTGCCAGCAGTACCGGGACAGGGGTCGAGCAGTACTTC. This codes for CASSTGTGVEQYF.

This sequence joins TRBV4-1 and TRBJ2-1, with TRBD2 matching 8 bases. The CDR3 runs 15 residues. The trim removed 5 bases at V and 4 bases at J, leaving 7 bases unmatched. Germline-derived CDR1 and CDR2 are MGHRA and YSYEKL. For the CDR3, the DNA is TGCGCCAGCAGCTTAGCGGGGTACGCGTACAATGAGCAGTTCTTC. Translating gives CASSLAGYAYNEQFF.

The rearrangement links TRBV29-1 to TRBJ2-1; weak D call: TRBD2 (6 bases). Germline V lookup: CDR1 SQVTM, CDR2 ANQGSEA. Trimming pared 0 bases from V and 5 bases from J, leaving 14 bases between. This CDR3 is built from 15 residues. The CDR3 region is CSVEDLGGGNNEQFF. In nucleotides, the CDR3 is TGCAGCGTTGAAGATCTCGGGGGAGGAAACAATGAGCAGTTCTTC.

Of note for this clone: At one boundary the junction diverges from the germline segment, which might be a read error. This chain connects TRBV18 to TRBJ2-7; 7 bases match TRBD1. Germline-derived CDR1 and CDR2 are KGHSH and LQKENI. The CDR3 extends over 14 amino acids. The CDR3 sequence is CASSPPGTVYEQYF. DNA for the CDR3: TGTGCCAGCTCTCCACCCGGGACAGTCTACGAGCAGTACTTC.

The rearrangement joins TRBV5-6 to TRBJ2-2; perhaps TRBD1 as D (5 bases). This CDR3 spans 16 amino acids. From germline, CDR1 is SGHDT and CDR2 YYEEEE. The V gene lost 4 bases and the J gene lost 5 bases, with 18 bases spanning the gap. The CDR3 DNA sequence: TGTGCCAGCAGCCCCGGCCCCCCTCAGGGTACCGGGGAGCTGTTTTTT. Amino acid sequence: CASSPGPPQGTGELFF.

V and J are TRBV7-9 and TRBJ2-3; the D is unclear. CDR3 size: 14 residues. V lost 1 base and J 2 bases, leaving 7 bases between the germline ends. CDR1 is SEHNR, CDR2 FQNEAQ, per germline (reference sequence). The CDR3 here is CASSLGLSTDTQYF. Written as DNA, the CDR3 is TGTGCCAGCAGCTTAGGGCTTTCCACAGATACGCAGTATTTT.

This clone was recorded once. The chain couples TRBV5-6 to TRBJ2-7, with 9 bases matching TRBD2. The CDR3 consists of 14 residues. The V gene end was trimmed by 5 bases and the J gene end by 7 bases; junction bases not matched to a gene: 10. Germline assignment: CDR1 SGHDT and CDR2 YYEEEE. The CDR3 loop reads CASRQGLAAVEQYF. The CDR3 DNA is TGTGCCAGCAGGCAGGGACTAGCCGCCGTAGAGCAGTACTTC.

The V and J genes are TRBV7-6 and TRBJ2-7; 8 bases line up with TRBD2. CDR1 and CDR2 (germline): SGHVS, FNYEAQ. J lost 4 bases, V lost 1 base, and 9 bases had no gene match. The length of the CDR3 is 16 residues. The CDR3 protein is CASSLGTTGTRYEQYF. CDR3 sequence (DNA): TGTGCCAGCAGCTTAGGTACCACCGGGACTAGGTACGAGCAGTACTTC.

The rearrangement uses TRBV18 and TRBJ1-1; D call uncertain. This CDR3 contains 13 residues. Trimming cost V 4 bases and J 1 base, with 7 bases left between them. Germline assignment: CDR1 KGHSH and CDR2 LQKENI. CDR3 DNA sequence: TGTGCCAGCTCACGCCAAGAGAACACTGAAGCTTTCTTT. Translating gives CASSRQENTEAFF. Full variable domain (remainder filled in from reference TRBV18 and TRBJ1-1): NAGVMQNPRHLVRRRGQEARLRCSPMKGHSHVYWYRQLPEEGLKFMVYLQKENIIDESGMPKERFSAEFPKEGPSILRIQQVVRGDSAAYFCASSRQENTEAFFGQGTRLTVV.

V usage is TRBV4-1 and J usage is TRBJ1-1; 9 nucleotides line up with TRBD1. The CDR3 is 13 residues long. Losses at the gene ends were 3 bases for V and 11 bases for J; bases not matched to a gene: 7. CDR1 and CDR2 (germline): MGHRA, YSYEKL. The CDR3 coding sequence is TGCGCCAGCAGCCATCAGGCACAGGGGGCTGCTTTCTTT. It is translated as CASSHQAQGAAFF.

This clone was counted only a few times. The chain carries TRBV9 and TRBJ1-2, with 10 nucleotides matching TRBD1. Per germline, CDR1 SGDLS and CDR2 YYNGEE. After removal of 3 bases from V and 5 bases from J, the junction contained 7 bases not matched to a gene. The CDR3 spans 15 residues. The CDR3 region has the DNA TGTGCCAGCAGCGCCGGGACAGGGGTACTATATGGCTACACCTTC. Translating gives CASSAGTGVLYGYTF.

The rearrangement joins TRBV19 to TRBJ2-1; weak D call: TRBD2 (6 bases). The CDR3 is 14 residues long. Trimming stripped 9 bases from V and 7 bases from J, with 19 bases between. Germline-derived CDR1 and CDR2 are LNHDA and SQIVND (reference sequence). CDR3 residues: CASNDFGGSNEQFF. The CDR3 DNA follows: TGTGCCAGCAATGACTTCGGGGGTAGTAATGAGCAGTTCTTC. Variable domain in full (rest from reference TRBV19 and TRBJ2-1): DGGITQSPKYLFRKEGQNVTLSCEQNLNHDAMYWYRQDPGQGLRLIYYSQIVNDFQKGDIAEGYSVSREKKESFPLTVTSAQKNPTAFYLCASNDFGGSNEQFFGPGTRLTVL.

The chain uses TRBV27 and TRBJ2-1; 9 bases line up with TRBD2. The J segment lost 2 bases and the V segment lost 5 bases, leaving 7 bases of the junction unmatched. This CDR3 is built from 16 residues. Per germline, CDR1 MNHEY and CDR2 SMNVEV (reference sequence). The CDR3 DNA follows: TGTGCCAGCAGTCTCTTTAGCGGGGGCCCCTACAATGAGCAGTTCTTC. This encodes CASSLFSGGPYNEQFF.

V and J are TRBV27 and TRBJ2-5; D is unclear. Between the trimmed V and J ends, which lost 2 bases and 5 bases, there was a span of 15 bases. Germline V gives CDR1 MNHEY, CDR2 SMNVEV (reference sequence). The CDR3 spans 15 residues. CDR3 DNA: TGTGCCAGCAGTTTAGGCCAGGTTAATAGGGAGACCCAGTACTTC. It yields the protein CASSLGQVNRETQYF.